Below are 21 T cell receptor beta chains sequenced from a single sample in a study of T cells in Graves' hyperthyroidism and ophthalmopathy. TCR beta CDR3 regions were amplified from RNA. Primed by the HTBI set, a first-round RT-PCR was run on the TCR CDR3. TCRdb re-called the multiplex PCR reads through MiXCR, storing one row per CDR3 protein. The data show almost 600,000 distinct CDR3 sequences, more than 11% seen once. What was sequenced was blood. The receptors shown here come from a woman under 40 with Graves' hyperthyroidism that later progressed to Graves' ophthalmopathy.

With respect to this clonotype: A read error is possible here, since a much larger clone lies one base away. The chain uses TRBV18 and TRBJ2-1; D remains unclear. Germline assignment: CDR1 KGHSH and CDR2 LQKENI. The V end was cut by 0 bases, the J end by 5 bases, with 8 bases between. The CDR3 covers 14 residues. The CDR3 sequence is CASSPPTTHNEQFF. DNA for the CDR3: TGTGCCAGCTCACCACCTACAACCCACAATGAGCAGTTCTTC.

Only a few counts were recorded for this clonotype. The chain combines TRBV27 with TRBJ1-2; tentatively, D is TRBD1 (5 bases). Germline lookup yields CDR1 MNHEY and CDR2 SMNVEV (reference sequence). This CDR3 spans 15 amino acids. Trimming stripped 2 bases from V and 0 bases from J, with 10 bases between. DNA for the CDR3: TGTGCCAGCAGTTTACTCGGCAGGGCTAACTATGGCTACACCTTC. It codes for CASSLLGRANYGYTF.

This clonotype was counted a few times. The chain carries TRBV30 and TRBJ2-1; 9 bases agree with TRBD1. The V segment lost 2 bases and the J segment 8 bases; nucleotides outside the gene matches: 10. The CDR3 covers 15 residues. From germline, CDR1 is GTSNPN and CDR2 SVGIG (reference sequence). The CDR3 DNA follows: TGTGCCTGGAGTCTAGGGACAGGGTATCCCGATGAGCAGTTCTTC. This sequence encodes CAWSLGTGYPDEQFF.

The sample holds many counts of this clonotype. The CDR3 coding sequence is TGTGCCAGCAGACCTAGGACTTGGAATGAGCAGTTCTTC. Amino acids: CASRPRTWNEQFF. The chain uses TRBV6-1 and TRBJ2-1, with D perhaps matching TRBD2 (5 bases). V lost 6 bases, J lost 7 bases, and 13 bases lay in between. From germline, CDR1 is MNHNS and CDR2 SASEGT. The CDR3 is made up of 13 amino acids.

The rearrangement links TRBV12-3 or TRBV12-4 to TRBJ2-5; D might be TRBD2 (5 bases). V gave up 3 bases and J gave up 7 bases, with 12 bases separating them. The CDR3 sequence is 13 residues long. The DNA for the CDR3 is TGTGCCAGCAGTTTTGTCGGCGGAGGGACCCAGTACTTC. Protein product: CASSFVGGGTQYF.

This clonotype was counted a single time. The genes are TRBV19 and TRBJ1-4; D might be TRBD1 (6 bases). CDR1 LNHDA and CDR2 SQIVND come from the germline V gene (reference sequence). V lost 5 bases to trimming and J lost 8 bases, with 15 bases between them. The CDR3 sequence is 14 residues long. The CDR3 nucleotides are TGTGCCAGTAGTGCGGGGGCGAGTGGGGAAAAACTGTTTTTT. It encodes CASSAGASGEKLFF.

At least ten counts were recorded for this clonotype. The chain combines TRBV28 with TRBJ1-3, with TRBD1 as a possible D gene (5 bases). Per the germline V gene, CDR1 is MDHEN and CDR2 is SYDVKM. The CDR3 totals 17 residues. With 6 bases removed from V and 5 bases from J, the gap between germline ends came to 23 bases. The CDR3 spells CASRNEDGTPSRNTIYF. The CDR3 bases are TGTGCCAGCAGGAACGAGGACGGGACCCCATCCCGAAACACCATATATTTT.

This rearrangement joins TRBV30 to TRBJ1-3; no reliable D call. With 4 bases removed from V and 4 bases from J, the gap between germline ends came to 23 bases. This CDR3 has 17 amino acids. From germline, CDR1 is GTSNPN and CDR2 SVGIG (reference sequence). For the CDR3, the DNA is TGTGCCTGGATCCGGGCCTCTATCTTCGGATCGGGAAACACCATATATTTT. It yields the protein CAWIRASIFGSGNTIYF.

This clonotype has a count of ten or more. This sequence joins TRBV30 and TRBJ1-5; D gene uncertain. The V gene's germline CDR1 is GTSNPN and CDR2 SVGIG (reference sequence). This CDR3 spans 14 amino acids. V lost 2 bases, J lost 6 bases, and 14 bases lay in between. This chain's CDR3 is CAWSTMGIGQPQHF. In DNA form, the CDR3 reads TGTGCCTGGAGTACAATGGGGATAGGTCAGCCCCAGCATTTT.

This clonotype was observed many times. The chain combines TRBV2 with TRBJ1-6; TRBD1 agrees at 7 bases. This CDR3 contains 15 residues. Germline V CDR1 and CDR2: SNHLY, FYNNEI. J gave up 6 bases and V 5 bases, and 7 bases lay outside the gene matches. The CDR3 sequence: CASSIHGTVNSPLHF. In DNA, the CDR3 is TGTGCCAGCAGTATCCACGGGACAGTTAATTCACCCCTCCACTTT.

This clonotype was observed at least ten times. J is TRBJ2-1 and V is TRBV12-3 or TRBV12-4; D gene uncertain. CDR3 length equals 14 residues. Trimming pared 6 bases from V and 0 bases from J, leaving 9 bases between. This CDR3 is CASRQYSSYNEQFF. The CDR3 region has the DNA TGTGCCAGCAGACAGTATAGCTCCTACAATGAGCAGTTCTTC.

This clonotype was counted many times. V is TRBV14 and J is TRBJ2-5, with 11 bases lining up with TRBD2. J lost 3 bases, V lost 4 bases, and 16 bases had no gene match. This CDR3 has 19 residues. Germline-derived CDR1 and CDR2 are SGHDN and FVKESK. The CDR3 DNA reads TGTGCCAGCAGCCTCAAGCATAGAACCGGGACTAGCGGAAAAGAGACCCAGTACTTC. Protein product: CASSLKHRTGTSGKETQYF.

In this sample, this clonotype turned up many times. V and J are TRBV12-3 or TRBV12-4 and TRBJ2-1; 7 bases agree with TRBD1. J lost 7 bases, V lost 5 bases, and 2 bases had no gene match. The CDR3 is made up of 12 amino acids. The chain's CDR3 is CASSDRVNEQFF. The CDR3 nucleotides read TGTGCCAGCAGTGACAGGGTAAATGAGCAGTTCTTC.

This clonotype was recorded a few times. V usage is TRBV19 and J usage is TRBJ2-5; no firm D call. The germline V gene has CDR1 LNHDA and CDR2 SQIVND (reference sequence). This CDR3 is built from 14 residues. V was cut by 6 bases and J by 2 bases, with 13 bases left in between. In nucleotides, the CDR3 is TGTGCCAGTAGGGAGAACATTCAACAAGAGACCCAGTACTTC. It specifies CASRENIQQETQYF.

This clonotype has ten or more counts. The chain links TRBV19 to TRBJ2-7; 9 bases agree with TRBD2. The CDR3 spans 15 residues. Germline CDR1 and CDR2: LNHDA and SQIVND (reference sequence). The J segment lost 2 bases and the V segment lost 3 bases, leaving 5 bases of the junction unmatched. DNA of the CDR3: TGTGCCAGTAGTATTAGCGGGAGTCAAACCTACGAGCAGTACTTC. This encodes CASSISGSQTYEQYF.

This clonotype was picked up many times. The CDR3 reads CASSSYLASGKIGDTQYF. CDR3 sequence (DNA): TGTGCCAGCAGCTCCTACCTCGCGAGCGGGAAGATTGGAGATACGCAGTATTTT. The chain uses TRBV9 and TRBJ2-3; TRBD2 matches 7 bases. V dropped 4 bases and J dropped 5; count of bases not matched to a gene: 19. From germline, CDR1 is SGDLS and CDR2 YYNGEE. The CDR3 has 18 residues. Complete variable domain (other parts from reference TRBV9 and TRBJ2-3): DSGVTQTPKHLITATGQRVTLRCSPRSGDLSVYWYQQSLDQGLQFLIQYYNGEERAKGNILERFSAQQFPDLHSELNLSSLELGDSALYFCASSSYLASGKIGDTQYFGPGTRLTVL.

The chain recombines TRBV7-9 with TRBJ1-3; 7 nucleotides agree with TRBD1. The CDR3 covers 14 residues. After removal of 5 bases from V and 8 bases from J, the junction contained 9 bases not matched to a gene. The germline V gene has CDR1 SEHNR and CDR2 FQNEAQ (reference sequence). The DNA for the CDR3 is TGTGCCAGCAGCAGCGACAGGGTTTACTACACCATATATTTT. Residues: CASSSDRVYYTIYF.

This clonotype was seen a handful of times. The V call is TRBV19, the J call TRBJ2-2, with 7 bases that match TRBD1. The germline V gene encodes CDR1 LNHDA and CDR2 SQIVND (reference sequence). The CDR3 totals 16 residues. With V trimmed by 6 bases and J by 6 bases, 13 bases remained unmatched. CDR3 in amino acids: CASSSNPQGWSGELFF. In DNA, the CDR3 is TGTGCCAGTAGCTCCAACCCACAGGGGTGGTCCGGGGAGCTGTTTTTT.

This clonotype was picked up a small number of times. This likely comes from a read error, as the CDR3 has no conserved phenylalanine or tryptophan at its end. The V gene is TRBV7-9, the J gene TRBJ1-1; D is unresolved. V was cut by 2 bases and J by 1 base, with 8 bases left in between. CDR1 is SEHNR and CDR2 is FQNEAQ in the germline V gene (reference sequence). This CDR3 is 14 amino acids long. CDR3: CASSLQVANTEAFL. The CDR3 nucleotides are TGTGCCAGCAGCTTACAGGTGGCGAACACTGAAGCTTTCCTT.

The chain uses TRBV7-9 and TRBJ2-2; D perhaps matches TRBD2 (6 bases). Germline-derived CDR1 and CDR2 are SEHNR and FQNEAQ (reference sequence). There are 12 residues in the CDR3. V lost 5 bases and J 6 bases, leaving 7 bases between the germline ends. CDR3 nucleotide sequence: TGTGCCAGCAGCGGACTATCCGGGGAGCTGTTTTTT. It translates to CASSGLSGELFF.

The rearrangement uses TRBV6-1 and TRBJ1-2, with 11 bases lining up with TRBD1. This CDR3 is 15 amino acids long. V dropped 6 bases and J dropped 4; count of bases not matched to a gene: 7. Germline V CDR1 and CDR2: MNHNS, SASEGT. This CDR3 reads CASSDGQGAGYGYTF. CDR3 bases: TGTGCCAGCAGCGACGGACAGGGGGCAGGCTATGGCTACACCTTC.